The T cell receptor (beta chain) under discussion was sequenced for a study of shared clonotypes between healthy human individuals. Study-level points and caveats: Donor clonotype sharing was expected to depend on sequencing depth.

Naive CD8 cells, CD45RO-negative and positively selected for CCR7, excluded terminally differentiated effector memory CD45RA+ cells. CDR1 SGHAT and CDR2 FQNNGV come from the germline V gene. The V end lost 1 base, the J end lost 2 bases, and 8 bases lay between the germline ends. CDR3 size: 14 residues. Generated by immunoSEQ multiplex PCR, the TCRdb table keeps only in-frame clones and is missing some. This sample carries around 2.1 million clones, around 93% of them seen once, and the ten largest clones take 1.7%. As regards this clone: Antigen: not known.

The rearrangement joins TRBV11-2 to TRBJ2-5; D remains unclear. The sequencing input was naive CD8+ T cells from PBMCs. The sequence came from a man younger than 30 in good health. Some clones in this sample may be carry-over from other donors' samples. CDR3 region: CASSLGTGQETQYF. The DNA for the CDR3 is TGTGCCAGCAGCTTAGGCACTGGGCAAGAGACCCAGTACTTC. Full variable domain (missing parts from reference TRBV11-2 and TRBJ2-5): EAGVAQSPRYKIIEKRQSVAFWCNPISGHATLYWYQQILGQGPKLLIQFQNNGVVDDSQLPKDRFSAERLKGVDSTLKIQPAKLEDSAVYLCASSLGTGQETQYFGPGTRLLVL.